The 3 T cell receptor beta chains in this list originate from one sample, sequenced in a study of neurological immune-mediated disorders. Each CDR3 protein is one row after TCRdb ran MiXCR on the 5' RACE reads. This table has tens of thousands of distinct CDR3 sequences, around 2.3% appearing once. The sample taken for sequencing was PBMCs. Receptor source: a man aged 45-65 years with multiple sclerosis.

This clonotype appeared many times. This chain joins TRBV7-2 and TRBJ2-7; TRBD1 is a possible D gene (7 bases). The germline CDR1 and CDR2 sequences are SGHTA and FQGNSA. V shed 5 bases and J shed 0 bases, with 14 bases lying between them. There are 15 residues in the CDR3. This CDR3 reads CASSQGGTLSYEQYF. CDR3 DNA sequence: TGTGCCAGCAGCCAGGGGGGAACCCTCTCCTACGAGCAGTACTTC.

This clonotype appeared many times. The genes are TRBV7-2 and TRBJ1-4, with a weak D call TRBD1 (5 bases). The CDR3 contains 15 residues. Germline CDR1 is SGHTA and CDR2 is FQGNSA. Trimming shortened V by 6 bases and J by 7 bases, and 18 bases separated the two germline ends. This CDR3 reads CASSSPRGAREKLFF. Here the CDR3 DNA reads TGTGCCAGCAGTTCCCCCCGTGGGGCGCGTGAAAAACTGTTTTTT.

This clonotype has ten or more counts. This sequence joins TRBV20-1 and TRBJ2-5; no definite D call. Trimming shortened V by 6 bases and J by 5 bases, and 10 bases separated the two germline ends. The CDR3 extends over 11 amino acids. Germline CDR1 reads DFQATT; CDR2 reads SNEGSKA (reference sequence). The CDR3 DNA reads as TGCAGTGCCCTGGGGTGGGAGACCCAGTACTTC. Its protein is CSALGWETQYF.